Following are 10 T cell receptor beta chains from one sample sequenced in a study of OX40 agonist ivuxolimab in advanced cancers. The repertoire was sequenced with immunoSEQ multiplex PCR; TCRdb's copy has only in-frame clones and lacks some. Of about 99,000 clones in the sample, 95% to 97% were seen once. The specimen comprised CD4+ or CD8+ T cells sorted from blood, sampled in a trial of the OX40 agonist ivuxolimab. Source of these receptors: an adult with an advanced solid tumor such as melanoma, head and neck, liver or kidney cancer.

V is TRBV27 and J is TRBJ1-5; a possible D gene is TRBD1 (6 bases). The CDR3 is 15 amino acids. V lost 5 bases to trimming and J lost 0 bases, with 11 bases between them. Germline CDR1 reads MNHEY; CDR2 reads SMNVEV (reference sequence). The CDR3 coding sequence is TGTGCCAGCAGTCAGGGGTCTTATAGCAATCAGCCCCAGCATTTT. Translation gives CASSQGSYSNQPQHF.

The rearrangement joins TRBV13 to TRBJ2-7; tentatively, D is TRBD1 or TRBD2 (5 bases each). Between the trimmed V and J ends, which lost 2 bases and 6 bases, there was a span of 17 bases. CDR3 length: 15 residues. Germline V CDR1 and CDR2: PRHDT, FYEKMQ (reference sequence). The DNA for the CDR3 is TGTGCCAGCAGCTTACGACAGCGGCTGGACCCCGAGCAGTACTTC. This gives the protein CASSLRQRLDPEQYF.

The chain carries TRBV7-9 and TRBJ2-2; D perhaps matches TRBD1 (5 bases). Per germline, CDR1 SEHNR and CDR2 FQNEAQ (reference sequence). V lost 2 bases, J lost 6 bases, and 13 bases lay in between. The CDR3 contains 15 residues. The CDR3, as DNA: TGTGCCAGCAGCTTACGGGTGGGGCACGCCGGGGAGCTGTTTTTT. It encodes CASSLRVGHAGELFF.

The V and J genes are TRBV27 and TRBJ2-1, with D hard to call. This CDR3 is 15 amino acids long. Germline assignment: CDR1 MNHEY and CDR2 SMNVEV (reference sequence). Trimming took 3 bases from V and 5 from J, leaving 14 bases between them. CDR3 loop: CASSFAKQVDNEQFF. In DNA form, the CDR3 reads TGTGCCAGCAGTTTTGCAAAACAAGTCGACAATGAGCAGTTCTTC.

J is TRBJ2-5 and V is TRBV10-1; possible D gene TRBD1, 5 bases. The DNA end is a closer match to TRBJ2-7, so the J assignment may be wrong. The CDR3 totals 15 residues. Germline V lookup: CDR1 WNHNN, CDR2 SYGVQD (reference sequence). This chain's CDR3 is CASSEFGDSSYEQYF. The DNA for the CDR3 is TGCGCCAGCAGTGAGTTTGGCGACAGCTCCTACGAGCAGTACTTC.

The V gene is TRBV7-2, the J gene TRBJ1-2; D is unclear. In germline, CDR1 is SGHTA, CDR2 FQGNSA. V lost 1 base to trimming and J lost 8 bases, with 5 bases between them. The CDR3 sequence is 11 residues long. CDR3 sequence: CASSLDYGYTF. Written as DNA, the CDR3 is TGTGCCAGCAGCTTAGATTACGGCTACACCTTC.

This rearrangement joins TRBV10-3 to TRBJ2-3, with 8 bases that match TRBD2. The CDR3 is 12 residues long. The V segment lost 6 bases and the J segment 9 bases; nucleotides outside the gene matches: 5. Germline loops: CDR1 ENHRY, CDR2 SYGVKD. CDR3 sequence (DNA): TGTGCCATCAGCGCAGCGGGAGACACGCAGTATTTT. Protein: CAISAAGDTQYF.

This clone was detected once. V usage is TRBV11-2 and J usage is TRBJ2-1, with 11 bases lining up with TRBD2. CDR1 and CDR2 (germline): SGHAT, FQNNGV. This CDR3 spans 15 amino acids. Trimming removed 4 bases from V and 2 bases from J; junction bases left unmatched: 1. CDR3: CASSSGLAAYNEQFF. The CDR3 region has the DNA TGTGCCAGCAGCTCGGGACTAGCGGCCTACAATGAGCAGTTCTTC.

The rearrangement joins TRBV5-5 to TRBJ2-5; 11 nucleotides agree with TRBD2. The CDR3 has 15 residues. V was clipped by 0 bases and J by 4 bases; unmatched bases: 2. Germline-derived CDR1 and CDR2 are SGHKS and YYEKEE (reference sequence). The CDR3 DNA sequence: TGTGCCAGCAGCTTGGTGCTAGCGGGGGGAGAGACCCAGTACTTC. Its translation is CASSLVLAGGETQYF.

The rearrangement uses TRBV7-9 and TRBJ2-1, with 7 bases identical to TRBD2. CDR3 length: 15 residues. J was trimmed by 0 bases and V by 5 bases; bases with no gene match: 4. Germline V gene lookup returns CDR1 SEHNR and CDR2 FQNEAQ (reference sequence). CDR3 DNA: TGTGCCAGCAGCCCCGGGGGGAGCTCCTACAATGAGCAGTTCTTC. Amino acids: CASSPGGSSYNEQFF.